Following are 7 T cell receptor beta chains from one sample sequenced in a study of radiotherapy plus CTLA-4 blockade in lung cancer. TCRdb's table, derived via immunoSEQ multiplex PCR, lists solely in-frame clones and lacks some. Among about 86,000 clones listed, 80% to 85% were seen once. The material sequenced was peripheral blood, taken from a patient treated with radiotherapy plus ipilimumab. The source of these receptors is a human donor with non-small cell lung cancer who had stable disease on radiotherapy plus ipilimumab.

The rearrangement uses TRBV19 and TRBJ1-5, with a possible D match to TRBD1 (6 bases). Germline CDR1 LNHDA, CDR2 SQIVND (reference sequence). This CDR3 is built from 16 residues. Deletions cut 3 bases from V and 0 bases from J, with 12 bases between. The CDR3 spells CASSIIGGGSNQPQHF. The CDR3 DNA sequence: TGTGCCAGTAGTATCATCGGGGGCGGTAGCAATCAGCCCCAGCATTTT.

V usage is TRBV7-3 and J usage is TRBJ2-3, with D unclear. V was trimmed by 5 bases and J by 6 bases, leaving 9 bases between them. CDR1 and CDR2 (germline): SGHTA, FQGTGA. The CDR3 has 12 residues. The CDR3 DNA reads TGTGCCAGCAGCCTAAACCAGGATACGCAGTATTTT. It translates to CASSLNQDTQYF.

This sequence joins TRBV6-1 and TRBJ1-1; 7 bases are a match to TRBD1. CDR3 length: 11 amino acids. Germline V gives CDR1 MNHNS, CDR2 SASEGT. Trimming at V came to 7 bases and at J to 10 bases, leaving 6 bases not matched to a gene. The CDR3 DNA reads as TGTGCCAGCAAAGGAGGGGGCACAGCTTTCTTT. Encoded protein: CASKGGGTAFF.

In this sample, this clone turned up a few times. The chain employs TRBV5-1 and TRBJ2-1; possibly TRBD1 for D (6 bases). The CDR3 extends over 15 amino acids. Germline lookup yields CDR1 SGHRS and CDR2 YFSETQ. Trimming took off 1 base at V and 2 bases at J, with 10 bases between the two ends. The CDR3 DNA reads as TGCGCCAGCAGCTTGACGGGGACAACCTACAATGAGCAGTTCTTC. This sequence encodes CASSLTGTTYNEQFF.

The V and J genes are TRBV4-1 and TRBJ2-3, with 14 bases lining up with TRBD2. Per the germline V gene, CDR1 is MGHRA and CDR2 is YSYEKL. The CDR3 consists of 19 residues. The V and J ends lost 1 base and 4 bases, in that order; junction bases with no gene match: 10. The CDR3 DNA is TGCGCCAGCAGCCAAGGTCCGGGACTAGCGGGGGTTGGGGCAGATACGCAGTATTTT. Translating it yields CASSQGPGLAGVGADTQYF.

This clone was seen a single time. The chain uses TRBV5-4 and TRBJ2-2; 9 bases fit TRBD2. CDR1 is SGHNT and CDR2 is YYREEE in the germline V gene (reference sequence). The ends lost 2 bases at V and 7 bases at J; junction bases unmatched: 9. This CDR3 has 16 amino acids. Here the CDR3 DNA reads TGTGCCAGCAGCTTAAAAGCGGGAGGAGGAGGCGGGGAGCTGTTTTTT. It is translated as CASSLKAGGGGGELFF. Combining the CDR3 with reference TRBV5-4 and TRBJ2-2 gives the whole variable domain ETGVTQSPTHLIKTRGQQVTLRCSSQSGHNTVSWYQQALGQGPQFIFQYYREEENGRGNFPPRFSGLQFPNYSSELNVNALELDDSALYLCASSLKAGGGGGELFFGEGSRLTVL.

This clone was seen a handful of times. This chain uses TRBV6-6 with TRBJ2-7, with 8 positions matching TRBD1. The germline gives CDR1 MNHNY, CDR2 SVGAGI (reference sequence). This CDR3 has 13 residues. Trimming at V came to 5 bases and at J to 4 bases, leaving 4 bases not matched to a gene. The CDR3 loop reads CASSQDRGYEQYF. The DNA of the CDR3 is TGTGCCAGCAGTCAAGACAGGGGATACGAGCAGTACTTC.